The 11 T cell receptor beta chains below all came from one sample that was sequenced in a study of blood T cell repertoires in COVID-19 (TCRdb year 2020). The library was made by the immunoSEQ multiplex PCR assay. The table comes from immuneACCESS by way of TCRdb, which keeps in-frame sequences with V and J called. Part of the clones is missing from these tables; in studies checked, under half for an unresolved V gene and the rest for unknown reasons. Counted in this sample were around 290,000 clones; approximately 86% of them appeared once. Less than 3% of the sample is taken by the ten largest. Sample: PBMCs or T cells enriched from blood (not recorded which). Receptors originate from a woman aged 18 to 35 who had recovered from COVID-19.

The gene calls are TRBV10-2 and TRBJ2-1, with D maybe TRBD2 (7 bases). The CDR3 length is 16 residues. The V gene's germline CDR1 is WSHSY and CDR2 SAAADI. V lost 0 bases, J lost 8 bases, and 17 bases lay in between. CDR3: CASSESGGLRIHEQFF. The CDR3 bases are TGCGCCAGCAGTGAGTCGGGGGGGCTCCGGATCCATGAGCAGTTCTTC.

This chain links TRBV7-8 with TRBJ1-4; 7 positions match TRBD1. J gave up 0 bases and V 3 bases, and 19 bases lay outside the gene matches. CDR1 is SGHVS, CDR2 FQNEAQ, per germline. The CDR3 spans 21 residues. The CDR3 loop reads CASSLELWDRLTAPTNEKLFF. For the CDR3, the DNA is TGTGCCAGCAGCTTGGAACTATGGGACAGACTTACCGCACCAACTAATGAAAAACTGTTTTTT.

The rearrangement links TRBV7-9 to TRBJ2-1, with TRBD1 as a possible D gene (6 bases). Germline CDR1 is SEHNR and CDR2 is FQNEAQ (reference sequence). The V gene lost 4 bases and the J gene lost 2 bases, with 15 bases spanning the gap. This CDR3 is 16 amino acids long. CDR3 nucleotide sequence: TGTGCCAGCAGCTCACGCACAGGGTCGCCCTACAATGAGCAGTTCTTC. It codes for CASSSRTGSPYNEQFF. Full variable domain (outside the CDR3, taken from reference TRBV7-9 and TRBJ2-1): DTGVSQNPRHKITKRGQNVTFRCDPISEHNRLYWYRQTLGQGPEFLTYFQNEAQLEKSRLLSDRFSAERPKGSFSTLEIQRTEQGDSAMYLCASSSRTGSPYNEQFFGPGTRLTVL.

Concerning this clone itself: Other DNA sequences of this sample code for an identical CDR3. The chain uses TRBV19 and TRBJ1-5; a possible D gene is TRBD1 (5 bases). The V gene's germline CDR1 is LNHDA and CDR2 SQIVND (reference sequence). Trimming stripped 3 bases from V and 4 bases from J, with 7 bases between. CDR3 length: 13 amino acids. The CDR3 region is CASSITGNQPQHF. CDR3 nucleotides: TGTGCCAGTAGTATTACAGGAAATCAGCCCCAGCATTTT. Using reference TRBV19 and TRBJ1-5 for the parts outside the CDR3, the full variable domain is DGGITQSPKYLFRKEGQNVTLSCEQNLNHDAMYWYRQDPGQGLRLIYYSQIVNDFQKGDIAEGYSVSREKKESFPLTVTSAQKNPTAFYLCASSITGNQPQHFGDGTRLSIL.

V usage is TRBV4-1 and J usage is TRBJ1-1; D remains unclear. The germline CDR1 and CDR2 sequences are MGHRA and YSYEKL. This CDR3 contains 11 residues. The ends were cut back, 1 base at V and 7 bases at J, with 4 bases in the middle. In nucleotides, the CDR3 is TGCGCCAGCAGCCAAGCCGGTGAAGCTTTCTTT. Translation gives CASSQAGEAFF.

In DNA, the CDR3 is TGTGCCTGGTCTATAGCGGACAGGGACACCGGGGAGCTGTTTTTT. The encoded protein is CAWSIADRDTGELFF. The chain links TRBV30 to TRBJ2-2, with 8 bases lining up with TRBD1. The germline gives CDR1 GTSNPN, CDR2 SVGIG (reference sequence). The CDR3 loop spans 15 amino acids. V lost 5 bases, J lost 3 bases, and 8 bases stayed unmatched.

This chain links TRBV27 with TRBJ2-1, with 9 bases matching TRBD2. The CDR3 spans 16 residues. The V gene end was trimmed by 2 bases and the J gene end by 4 bases; junction bases not matched to a gene: 6. The germline gives CDR1 MNHEY, CDR2 SMNVEV (reference sequence). The chain's CDR3 is CASSLEASGAYNEQFF. DNA of the CDR3: TGTGCCAGCAGTTTAGAGGCTAGCGGGGCATACAATGAGCAGTTCTTC.

The rearrangement uses TRBV7-9 and TRBJ1-6; 7 nucleotides match TRBD1. CDR3 length: 14 amino acids. Germline CDR1 reads SEHNR; CDR2 reads FQNEAQ (reference sequence). V was clipped by 4 bases and J by 10 bases; unmatched bases: 7. CDR3 protein: CASSSITGDSPLHF. Here the CDR3 DNA reads TGTGCCAGCAGCTCGATTACAGGGGACTCACCCCTCCACTTT.

Concerning this clone itself: Germline is not matched at one junction end, which may reflect a read error. This rearrangement joins TRBV6-5 to TRBJ1-2, with a tentative D call TRBD1 (5 bases). CDR1 and CDR2 from the germline V gene are MNHEY and SVGAGI. The CDR3 runs 15 residues. In DNA, the CDR3 is TGTGCCAGCAGTGACTCGAAAGGGGTAAACTATGGCTACACCTTC. Its translation is CASSDSKGVNYGYTF.

The gene calls are TRBV29-1 and TRBJ1-1; D is unclear. Germline CDR1 SQVTM, CDR2 ANQGSEA. The CDR3 is made up of 14 amino acids. Trimming stripped 2 bases from V and 2 bases from J, with 12 bases between. The CDR3 spells CSVETGVSNTEAFF. For the CDR3, the DNA is TGCAGCGTTGAAACGGGAGTGTCCAACACTGAAGCTTTCTTT. Supplemented by reference TRBV29-1 and TRBJ1-1, the full variable domain reads SAVISQKPSRDICQRGTSLTIQCQVDSQVTMMFWYRQQPGQSLTLIATANQGSEATYESGFVIDKFPISRPNLTFSTLTVSNMSPEDSSIYLCSVETGVSNTEAFFGQGTRLTVV.

V and J are TRBV7-2 and TRBJ1-6; 7 bases are a match to TRBD1. The CDR3 spans 16 residues. V trimming: 5 bases; J trimming: 0 bases; junction bases outside the gene matches: 4. Germline assignment: CDR1 SGHTA and CDR2 FQGNSA. As DNA, the CDR3 is TGTGCCAGCAGCCCGGACAGGTCCTCCTATAATTCACCCCTCCACTTT. Amino acids: CASSPDRSSYNSPLHF.